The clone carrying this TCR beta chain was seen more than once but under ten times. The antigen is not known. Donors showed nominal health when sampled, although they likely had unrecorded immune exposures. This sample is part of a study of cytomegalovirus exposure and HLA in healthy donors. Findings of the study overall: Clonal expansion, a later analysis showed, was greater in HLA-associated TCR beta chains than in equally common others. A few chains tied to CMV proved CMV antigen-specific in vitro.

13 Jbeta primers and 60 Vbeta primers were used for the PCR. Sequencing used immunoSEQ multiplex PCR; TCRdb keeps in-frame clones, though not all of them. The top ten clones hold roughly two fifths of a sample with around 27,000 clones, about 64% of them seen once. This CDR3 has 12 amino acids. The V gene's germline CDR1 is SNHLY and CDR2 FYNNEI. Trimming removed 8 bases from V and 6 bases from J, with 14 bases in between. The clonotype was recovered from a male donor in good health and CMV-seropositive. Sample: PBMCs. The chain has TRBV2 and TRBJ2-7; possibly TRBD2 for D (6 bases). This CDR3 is CASGGTVSEQYF. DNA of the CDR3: TGTGCCAGCGGCGGGACGGTCAGCGAGCAGTACTTC.